This TCR beta chain was captured in a study of blood T cells in healthy people across ages. Study background: About one barcoded beta molecule per two T cells was captured by template switching. Notes on the study in general: Since the PBMCs were unsorted, naive and antigen-experienced cells could not be conclusively compared.

With a J-beta primer mix and a sample-barcoded 5' primer, a second PCR ran roughly 7 to 11 cycles. Via MiXCR, TCRdb re-called the 5' RACE reads, giving one row per CDR3 protein. The sample contains about 1,500,000 distinct CDR3 sequences, about 30% of which appear only once. On this clonotype itself: The target antigen is unknown.

The CDR3 totals 17 residues. V shed 2 bases, J shed 5 bases, and the junction held 17 bases outside the gene matches. Germline-derived CDR1 and CDR2 are DFQATT and SNEGSKA (reference sequence). This clonotype was sampled from a young woman in good health. V and J are TRBV20-1 and TRBJ1-2; 7 bases align to TRBD1. The sequencing sample was made of blood. DNA for the CDR3: TGCAGTGCTAGATCGCGTCTATCCGGGACAGCAAGTTATGGCTACACCTTC. Protein sequence: CSARSRLSGTASYGYTF.